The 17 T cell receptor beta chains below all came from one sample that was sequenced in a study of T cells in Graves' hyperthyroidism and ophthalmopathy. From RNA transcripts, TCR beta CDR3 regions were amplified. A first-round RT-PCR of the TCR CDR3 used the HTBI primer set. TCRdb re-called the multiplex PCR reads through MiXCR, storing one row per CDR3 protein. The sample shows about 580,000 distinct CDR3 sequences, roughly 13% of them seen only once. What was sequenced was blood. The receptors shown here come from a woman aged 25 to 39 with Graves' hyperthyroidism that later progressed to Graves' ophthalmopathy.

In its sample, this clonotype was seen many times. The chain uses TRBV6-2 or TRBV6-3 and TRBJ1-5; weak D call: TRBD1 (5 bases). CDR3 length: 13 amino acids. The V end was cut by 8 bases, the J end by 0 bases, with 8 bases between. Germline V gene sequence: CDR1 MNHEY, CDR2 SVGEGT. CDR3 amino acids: CASGDSSNQPQHF. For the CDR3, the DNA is TGTGCCAGCGGGGACTCTAGCAATCAGCCCCAGCATTTT.

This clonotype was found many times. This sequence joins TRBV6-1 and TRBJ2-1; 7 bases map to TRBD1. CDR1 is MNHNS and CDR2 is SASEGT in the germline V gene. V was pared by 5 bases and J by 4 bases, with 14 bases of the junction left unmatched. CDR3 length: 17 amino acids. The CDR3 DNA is TGTGCCAGCAGTTCACCCCCCGGGACAGACCCTTACAATGAGCAGTTCTTC. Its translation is CASSSPPGTDPYNEQFF.

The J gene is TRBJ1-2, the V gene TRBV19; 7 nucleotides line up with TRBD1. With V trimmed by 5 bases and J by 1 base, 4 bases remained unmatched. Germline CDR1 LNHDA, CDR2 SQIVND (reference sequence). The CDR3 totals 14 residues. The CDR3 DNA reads TGTGCCAGTAGTGTGGGACAGCTTAACTATGGCTACACCTTC. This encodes CASSVGQLNYGYTF.

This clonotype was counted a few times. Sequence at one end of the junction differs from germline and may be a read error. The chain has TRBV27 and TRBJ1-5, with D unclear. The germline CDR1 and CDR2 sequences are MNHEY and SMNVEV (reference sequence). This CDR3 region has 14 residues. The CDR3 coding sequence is TGTGCCTGCAGTCCCATATATGGCAATCAGCCCCAGCATTTT. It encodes CACSPIYGNQPQHF.

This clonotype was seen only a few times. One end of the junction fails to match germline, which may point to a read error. The CDR3 region has the DNA TGTGCCAGCAGTGTGACAGGGTCGGGGTACAGTGAGCAGTTCTTC. Protein: CASSVTGSGYSEQFF. V is TRBV27 and J is TRBJ2-1; 7 positions match TRBD1. The germline CDR1 and CDR2 sequences are MNHEY and SMNVEV (reference sequence). CDR3 length equals 15 residues.

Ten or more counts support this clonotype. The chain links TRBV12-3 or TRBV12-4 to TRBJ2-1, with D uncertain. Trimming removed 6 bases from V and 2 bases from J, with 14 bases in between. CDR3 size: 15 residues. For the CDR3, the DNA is TGTGCCAGCAGGGTTCTTCCCCTCGCCTACAATGAGCAGTTCTTC. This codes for CASRVLPLAYNEQFF.

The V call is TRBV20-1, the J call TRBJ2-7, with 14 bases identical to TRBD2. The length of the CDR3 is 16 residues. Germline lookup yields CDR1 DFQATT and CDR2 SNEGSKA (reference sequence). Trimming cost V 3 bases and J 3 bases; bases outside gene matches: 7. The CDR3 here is CSASLTSGRAIYEQYF. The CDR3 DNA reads TGCAGTGCTAGCCTGACTAGCGGGAGGGCCATCTACGAGCAGTACTTC.

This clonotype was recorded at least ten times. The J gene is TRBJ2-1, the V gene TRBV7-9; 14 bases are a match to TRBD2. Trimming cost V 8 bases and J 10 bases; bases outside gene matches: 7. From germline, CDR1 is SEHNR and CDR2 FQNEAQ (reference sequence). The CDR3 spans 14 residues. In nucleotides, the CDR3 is TGTGCCAGCGATCCGGGACTAGCGGGAGACGAGCAGTTCTTC. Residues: CASDPGLAGDEQFF.

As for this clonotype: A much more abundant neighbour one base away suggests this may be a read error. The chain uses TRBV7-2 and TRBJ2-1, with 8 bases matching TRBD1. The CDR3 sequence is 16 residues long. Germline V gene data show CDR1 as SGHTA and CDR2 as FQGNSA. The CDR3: CASTLRTGPPYNEQFF. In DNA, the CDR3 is TGTGCCAGCACCTTACGGACAGGGCCCCCCTACAATGAGCAGTTCTTC.

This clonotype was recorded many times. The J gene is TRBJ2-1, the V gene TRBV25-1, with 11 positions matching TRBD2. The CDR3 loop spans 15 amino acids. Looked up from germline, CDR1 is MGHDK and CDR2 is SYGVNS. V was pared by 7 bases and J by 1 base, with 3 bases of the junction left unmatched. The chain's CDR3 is CASNRLAGSYNEQFF. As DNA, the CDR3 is TGTGCCAGCAACCGACTAGCGGGATCCTACAATGAGCAGTTCTTC.

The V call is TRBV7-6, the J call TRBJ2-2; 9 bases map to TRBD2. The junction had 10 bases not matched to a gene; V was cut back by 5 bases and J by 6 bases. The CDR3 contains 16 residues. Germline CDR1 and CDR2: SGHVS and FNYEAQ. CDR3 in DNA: TGTGCCAGCAGCGCCCCTAGCGGGATCCCCTCCGGGGAGCTGTTTTTT. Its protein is CASSAPSGIPSGELFF.

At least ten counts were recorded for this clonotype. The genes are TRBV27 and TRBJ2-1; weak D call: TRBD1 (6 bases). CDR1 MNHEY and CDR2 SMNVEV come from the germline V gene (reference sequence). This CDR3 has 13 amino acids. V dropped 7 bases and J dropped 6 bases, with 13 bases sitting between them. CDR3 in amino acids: CASTRRGGNEQFF. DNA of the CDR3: TGTGCCAGCACCCGCAGGGGTGGCAATGAGCAGTTCTTC.

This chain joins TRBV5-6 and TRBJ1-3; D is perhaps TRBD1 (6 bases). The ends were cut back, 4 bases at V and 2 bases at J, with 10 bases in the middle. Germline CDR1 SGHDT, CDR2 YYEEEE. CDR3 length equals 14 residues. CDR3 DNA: TGTGCCAGCAGCGGCAGGGGAACTGGAAACACCATATATTTT. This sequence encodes CASSGRGTGNTIYF. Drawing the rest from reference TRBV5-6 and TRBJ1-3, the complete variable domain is DAGVTQSPTHLIKTRGQQVTLRCSPKSGHDTVSWYQQALGQGPQFIFQYYEEEERQRGNFPDRFSGHQFPNYSSELNVNALLLGDSALYLCASSGRGTGNTIYFGEGSWLTVV.

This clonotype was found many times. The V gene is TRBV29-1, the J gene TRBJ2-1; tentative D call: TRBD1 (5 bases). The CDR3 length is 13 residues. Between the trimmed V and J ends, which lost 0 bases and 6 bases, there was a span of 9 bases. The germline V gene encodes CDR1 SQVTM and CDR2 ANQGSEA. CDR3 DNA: TGCAGCGTTGAAGATTACAGGTCCAATGAGCAGTTCTTC. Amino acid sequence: CSVEDYRSNEQFF.

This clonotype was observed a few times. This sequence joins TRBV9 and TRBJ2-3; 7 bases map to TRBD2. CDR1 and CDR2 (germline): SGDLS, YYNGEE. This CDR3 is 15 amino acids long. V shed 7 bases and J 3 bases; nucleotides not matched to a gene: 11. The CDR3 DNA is TGTGCCAGCTCTGGGGGAGGGAGGAATACAGATACGCAGTATTTT. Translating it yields CASSGGGRNTDTQYF.

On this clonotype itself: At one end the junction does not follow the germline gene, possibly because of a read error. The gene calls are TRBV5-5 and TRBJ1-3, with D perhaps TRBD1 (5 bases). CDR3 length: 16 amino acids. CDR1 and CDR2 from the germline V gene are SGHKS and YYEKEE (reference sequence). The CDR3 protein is CASSLEGGMRGITIYF. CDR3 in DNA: TGTGCCAGCAGCTTGGAGGGCGGAATGAGGGGAATCACCATATATTTT.

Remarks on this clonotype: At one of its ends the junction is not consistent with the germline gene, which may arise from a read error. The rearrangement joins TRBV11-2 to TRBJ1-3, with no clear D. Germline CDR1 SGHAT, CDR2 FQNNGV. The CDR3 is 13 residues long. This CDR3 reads CASSPATGNTISF. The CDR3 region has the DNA TGTGCCAGCAGCCCAGCAACTGGAAACACCATATCTTTC. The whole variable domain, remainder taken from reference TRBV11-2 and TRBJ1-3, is EAGVAQSPRYKIIEKRQSVAFWCNPISGHATLYWYQQILGQGPKLLIQFQNNGVVDDSQLPKDRFSAERLKGVDSTLKIQPAKLEDSAVYLCASSPATGNTISFGEGSWLTVV.